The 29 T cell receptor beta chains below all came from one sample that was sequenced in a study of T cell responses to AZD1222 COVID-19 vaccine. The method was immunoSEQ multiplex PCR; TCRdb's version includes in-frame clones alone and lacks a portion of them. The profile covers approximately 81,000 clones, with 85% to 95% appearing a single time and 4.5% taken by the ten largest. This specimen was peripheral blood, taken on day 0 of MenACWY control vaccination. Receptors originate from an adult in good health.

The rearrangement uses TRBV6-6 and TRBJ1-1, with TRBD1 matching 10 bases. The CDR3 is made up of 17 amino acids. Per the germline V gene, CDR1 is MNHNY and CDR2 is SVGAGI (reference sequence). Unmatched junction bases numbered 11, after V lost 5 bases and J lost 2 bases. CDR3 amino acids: CASSRQGALWINTEAFF. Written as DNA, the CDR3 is TGTGCCAGCAGTCGACAGGGGGCACTTTGGATTAACACTGAAGCTTTCTTT.

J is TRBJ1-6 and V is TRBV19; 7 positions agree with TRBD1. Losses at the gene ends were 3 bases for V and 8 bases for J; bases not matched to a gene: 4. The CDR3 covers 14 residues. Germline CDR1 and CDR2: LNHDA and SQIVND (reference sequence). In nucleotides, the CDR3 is TGTGCCAGTAGTATGCGACAGGGCCATTCACCCCTCCACTTT. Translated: CASSMRQGHSPLHF.

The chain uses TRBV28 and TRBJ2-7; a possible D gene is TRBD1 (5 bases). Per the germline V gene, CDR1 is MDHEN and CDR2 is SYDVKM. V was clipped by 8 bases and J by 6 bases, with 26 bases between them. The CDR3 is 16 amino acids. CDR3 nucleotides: TGTGCCAGCTGGGTTCAGGGTCGTGGTACTGTCGGCGAGCAGTACTTC. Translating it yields CASWVQGRGTVGEQYF. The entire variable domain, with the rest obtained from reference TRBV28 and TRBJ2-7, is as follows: DVKVTQSSRYLVKRTGEKVFLECVQDMDHENMFWYRQDPGLGLRLIYFSYDVKMKEKGDIPEGYSVSREKKERFSLILESASTNQTSMYLCASWVQGRGTVGEQYFGPGTRLTVT.

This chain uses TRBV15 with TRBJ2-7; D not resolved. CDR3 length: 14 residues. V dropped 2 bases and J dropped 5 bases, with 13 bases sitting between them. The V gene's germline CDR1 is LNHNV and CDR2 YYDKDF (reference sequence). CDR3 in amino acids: CATSRQDRHNEQYF. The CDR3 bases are TGTGCCACCAGCAGACAAGACCGCCACAACGAGCAGTACTTC.

CDR3: CASSVDRVDAGNQPQHF. The DNA of the CDR3 is TGTGCCAGCAGTGTAGACAGGGTCGACGCGGGCAATCAGCCCCAGCATTTT. The chain uses TRBV6-2 or TRBV6-3 and TRBJ1-5; TRBD1 agrees at 7 bases. The CDR3 extends over 17 amino acids. The V and J ends lost 5 bases and 2 bases, in that order; junction bases with no gene match: 12. Germline CDR1 and CDR2: MNHEY and SVGEGT.

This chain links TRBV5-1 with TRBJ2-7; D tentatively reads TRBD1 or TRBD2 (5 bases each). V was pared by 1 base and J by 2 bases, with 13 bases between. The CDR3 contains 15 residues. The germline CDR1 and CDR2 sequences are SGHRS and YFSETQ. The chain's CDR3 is CASSLFGTETYEQYF. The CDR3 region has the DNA TGCGCCAGCAGCTTGTTCGGGACGGAGACCTACGAGCAGTACTTC.

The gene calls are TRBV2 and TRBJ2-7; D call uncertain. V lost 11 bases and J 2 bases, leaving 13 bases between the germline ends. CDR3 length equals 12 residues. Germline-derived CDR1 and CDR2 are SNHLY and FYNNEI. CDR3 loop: CASEPSPYEQYF. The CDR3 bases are TGTGCCTCCGAACCCAGCCCCTACGAGCAGTACTTC.

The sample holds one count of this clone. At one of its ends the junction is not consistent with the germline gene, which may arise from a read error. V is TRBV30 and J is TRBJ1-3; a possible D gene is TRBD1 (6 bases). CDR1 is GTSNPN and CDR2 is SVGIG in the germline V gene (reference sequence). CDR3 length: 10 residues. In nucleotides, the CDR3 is TGTGCTACCGGGTCCGGGACACCCTTTTTT. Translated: CATGSGTPFF.

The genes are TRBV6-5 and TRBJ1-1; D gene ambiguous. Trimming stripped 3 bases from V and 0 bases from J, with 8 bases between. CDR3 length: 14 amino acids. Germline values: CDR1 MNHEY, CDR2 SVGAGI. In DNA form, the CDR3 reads TGTGCCAGCAGTTATACCCAGTTGAACACTGAAGCTTTCTTT. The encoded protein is CASSYTQLNTEAFF.

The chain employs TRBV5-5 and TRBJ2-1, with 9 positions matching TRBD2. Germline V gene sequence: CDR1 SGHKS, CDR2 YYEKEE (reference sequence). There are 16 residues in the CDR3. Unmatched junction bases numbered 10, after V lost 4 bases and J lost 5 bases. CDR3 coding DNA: TGTGCCAGCAGCACCGGTTCTAGCGGGGTAAACAATGAGCAGTTCTTC. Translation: CASSTGSSGVNNEQFF.

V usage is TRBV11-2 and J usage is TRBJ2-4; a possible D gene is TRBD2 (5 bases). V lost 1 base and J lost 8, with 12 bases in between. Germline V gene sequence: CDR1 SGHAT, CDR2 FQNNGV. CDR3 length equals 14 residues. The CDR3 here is CASSLGREWDIQYF. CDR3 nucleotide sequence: TGTGCCAGCAGCTTAGGACGGGAATGGGACATTCAGTACTTC.

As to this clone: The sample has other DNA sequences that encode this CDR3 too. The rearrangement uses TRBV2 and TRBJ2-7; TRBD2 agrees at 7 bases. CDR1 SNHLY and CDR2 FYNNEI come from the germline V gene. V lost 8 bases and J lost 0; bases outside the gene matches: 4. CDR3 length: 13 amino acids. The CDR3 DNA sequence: TGTGCCAGCCGCCGGGACTACTCCTACGAGCAGTACTTC. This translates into CASRRDYSYEQYF.

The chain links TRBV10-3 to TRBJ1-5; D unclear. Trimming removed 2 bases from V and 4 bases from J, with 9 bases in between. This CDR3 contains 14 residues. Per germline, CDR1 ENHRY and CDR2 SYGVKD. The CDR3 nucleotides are TGTGCCATCAGTGAGGCCCCTAGGAATCAGCCCCAGCATTTT. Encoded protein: CAISEAPRNQPQHF.

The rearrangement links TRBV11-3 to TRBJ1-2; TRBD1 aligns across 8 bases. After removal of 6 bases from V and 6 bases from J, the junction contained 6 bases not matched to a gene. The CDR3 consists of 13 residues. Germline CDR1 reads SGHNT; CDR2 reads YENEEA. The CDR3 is CASSYGTGHGYTF. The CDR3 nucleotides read TGTGCCAGCAGTTACGGGACAGGTCATGGCTACACCTTC.

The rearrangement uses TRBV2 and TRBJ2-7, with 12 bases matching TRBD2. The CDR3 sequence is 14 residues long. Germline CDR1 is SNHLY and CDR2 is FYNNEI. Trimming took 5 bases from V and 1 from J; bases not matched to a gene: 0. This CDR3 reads CASSTSGRSYEQYF. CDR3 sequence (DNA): TGTGCCAGCAGTACTAGCGGGAGGTCCTACGAGCAGTACTTC.

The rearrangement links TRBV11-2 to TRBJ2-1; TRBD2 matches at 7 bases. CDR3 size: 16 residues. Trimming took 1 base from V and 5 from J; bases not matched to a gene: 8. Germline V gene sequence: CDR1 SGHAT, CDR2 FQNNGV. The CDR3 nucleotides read TGTGCCAGCAGCTTAGGCTTTAGCGGGCCCCACAATGAGCAGTTCTTC. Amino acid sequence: CASSLGFSGPHNEQFF.

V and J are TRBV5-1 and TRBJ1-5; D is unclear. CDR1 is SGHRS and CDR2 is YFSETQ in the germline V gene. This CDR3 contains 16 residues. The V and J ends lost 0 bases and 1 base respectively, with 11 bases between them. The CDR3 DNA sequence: TGCGCCAGCAGCTTGGGAGGGCCGGGGAGCAATCAGCCCCAGCATTTT. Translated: CASSLGGPGSNQPQHF.

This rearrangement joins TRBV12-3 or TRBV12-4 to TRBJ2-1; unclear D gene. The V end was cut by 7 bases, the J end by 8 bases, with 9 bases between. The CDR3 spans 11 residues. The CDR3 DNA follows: TGTGCCAGCACGGAGTATGATGAGCAGTTCTTC. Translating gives CASTEYDEQFF.

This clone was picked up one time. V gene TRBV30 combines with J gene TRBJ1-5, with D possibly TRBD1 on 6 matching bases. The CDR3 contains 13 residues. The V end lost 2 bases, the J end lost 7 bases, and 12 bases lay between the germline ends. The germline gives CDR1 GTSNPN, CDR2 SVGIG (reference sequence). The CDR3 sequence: CAWSWKGGQPQHF. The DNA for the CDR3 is TGTGCCTGGAGTTGGAAGGGGGGACAGCCCCAGCATTTT. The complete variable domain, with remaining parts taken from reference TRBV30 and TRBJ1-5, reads SQTIHQWPATLVQPVGSPLSLECTVEGTSNPNLYWYRQAAGRGLQLLFYSVGIGQISSEVPQNLSASRPQDRQFILSSKKLLLSDSGFYLCAWSWKGGQPQHFGDGTRLSIL.

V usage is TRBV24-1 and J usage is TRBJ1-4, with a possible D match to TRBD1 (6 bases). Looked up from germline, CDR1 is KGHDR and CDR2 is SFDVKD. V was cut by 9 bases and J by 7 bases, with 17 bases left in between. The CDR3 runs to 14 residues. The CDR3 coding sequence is TGTGCCACCTCTCCAGGGGCGTGGAGTGAAAAACTGTTTTTT. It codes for CATSPGAWSEKLFF.

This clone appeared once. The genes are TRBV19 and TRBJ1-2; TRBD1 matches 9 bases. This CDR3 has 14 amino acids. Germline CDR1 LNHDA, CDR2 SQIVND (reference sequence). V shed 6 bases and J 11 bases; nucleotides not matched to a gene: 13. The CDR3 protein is CASSPGTGSGWYTF. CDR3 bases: TGTGCCAGTAGCCCCGGGACAGGGTCAGGTTGGTACACCTTC.

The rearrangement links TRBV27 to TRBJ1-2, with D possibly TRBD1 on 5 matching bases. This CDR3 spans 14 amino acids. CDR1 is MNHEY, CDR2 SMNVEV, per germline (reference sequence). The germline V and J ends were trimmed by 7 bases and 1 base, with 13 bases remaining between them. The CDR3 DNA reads TGTGCCAGCATGGGGGGAGACGGTAACTATGGCTACACCTTC. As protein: CASMGGDGNYGYTF.

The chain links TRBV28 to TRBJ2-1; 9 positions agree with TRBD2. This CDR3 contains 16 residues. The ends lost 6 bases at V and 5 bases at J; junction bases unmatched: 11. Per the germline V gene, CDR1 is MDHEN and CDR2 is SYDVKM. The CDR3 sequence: CASRQTATSGNNEQFF. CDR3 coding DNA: TGTGCCAGCAGACAAACGGCGACTAGCGGAAACAATGAGCAGTTCTTC. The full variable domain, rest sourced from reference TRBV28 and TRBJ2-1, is DVKVTQSSRYLVKRTGEKVFLECVQDMDHENMFWYRQDPGLGLRLIYFSYDVKMKEKGDIPEGYSVSREKKERFSLILESASTNQTSMYLCASRQTATSGNNEQFFGPGTRLTVL.

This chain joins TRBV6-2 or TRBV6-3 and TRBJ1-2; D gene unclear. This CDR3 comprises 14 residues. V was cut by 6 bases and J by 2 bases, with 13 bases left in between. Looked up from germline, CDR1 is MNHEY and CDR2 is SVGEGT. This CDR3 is CASSRLSVNYGYTF. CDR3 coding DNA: TGTGCCAGCAGCCGACTTTCGGTCAACTATGGCTACACCTTC.

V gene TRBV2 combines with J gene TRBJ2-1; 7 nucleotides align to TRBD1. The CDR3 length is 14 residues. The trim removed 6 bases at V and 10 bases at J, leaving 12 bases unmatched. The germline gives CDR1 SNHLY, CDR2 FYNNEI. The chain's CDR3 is CASRGGWATGEQFF. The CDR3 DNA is TGTGCCAGCAGAGGGGGCTGGGCTACAGGCGAGCAGTTCTTC.

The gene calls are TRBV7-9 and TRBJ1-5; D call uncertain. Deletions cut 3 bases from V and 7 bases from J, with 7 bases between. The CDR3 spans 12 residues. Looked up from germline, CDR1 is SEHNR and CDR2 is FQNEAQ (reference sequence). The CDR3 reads CASSLGGQPQHF. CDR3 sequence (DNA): TGTGCCAGCAGCTTGGGCGGGCAGCCCCAGCATTTT.

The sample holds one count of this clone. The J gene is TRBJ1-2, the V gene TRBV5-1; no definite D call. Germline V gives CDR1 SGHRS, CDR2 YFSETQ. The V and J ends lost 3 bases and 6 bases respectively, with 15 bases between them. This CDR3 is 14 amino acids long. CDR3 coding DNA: TGCGCCAGCAGCTGGCAAGGCCCTTCGGATGGCTACACCTTC. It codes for CASSWQGPSDGYTF.

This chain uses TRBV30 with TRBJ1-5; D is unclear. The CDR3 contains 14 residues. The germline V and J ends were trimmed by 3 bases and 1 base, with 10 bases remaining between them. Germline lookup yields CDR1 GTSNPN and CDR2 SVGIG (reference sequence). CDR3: CAWRGSGSNQPQHF. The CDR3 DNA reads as TGTGCCTGGAGGGGAAGTGGCAGCAATCAGCCCCAGCATTTT. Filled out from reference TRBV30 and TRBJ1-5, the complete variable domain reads SQTIHQWPATLVQPVGSPLSLECTVEGTSNPNLYWYRQAAGRGLQLLFYSVGIGQISSEVPQNLSASRPQDRQFILSSKKLLLSDSGFYLCAWRGSGSNQPQHFGDGTRLSIL.

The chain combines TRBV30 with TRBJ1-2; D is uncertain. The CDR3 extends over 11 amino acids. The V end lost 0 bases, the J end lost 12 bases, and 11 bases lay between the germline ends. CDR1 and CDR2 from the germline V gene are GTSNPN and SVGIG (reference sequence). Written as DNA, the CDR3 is TGTGCCTGGAGTGTCCCCCCGGATAACACCTTC. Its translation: CAWSVPPDNTF.